Described below is a single T cell receptor (beta chain) sequence and its context. Antigen specificity is unknown. Assay: immunoSEQ multiplex PCR; the TCRdb copy retains only in-frame clones and omits some. The data hold hundreds of thousands of clones, with around 72% observed a single time. Per germline, CDR1 SNHLY and CDR2 FYNNEI. Between the trimmed V and J ends, which lost 7 bases and 5 bases, there was a span of 11 bases. CDR3 size: 13 residues. The entry originates in a study of shared clonotypes between healthy human individuals. Study outcomes and limitations: Naive subsets tended to show greater estimated richness than memory subsets.

The receptor was isolated from a woman in her 30s in good health. V is TRBV2 and J is TRBJ1-4; no reliable D call. The sequencing input was memory CD4+ T cells sorted from blood. Noted subset: CD45RA-negative fraction. CDR3 sequence: CASTPTRNEKLFF. Written as DNA, the CDR3 is TGTGCCAGCACTCCGACAAGGAATGAAAAACTGTTTTTT.